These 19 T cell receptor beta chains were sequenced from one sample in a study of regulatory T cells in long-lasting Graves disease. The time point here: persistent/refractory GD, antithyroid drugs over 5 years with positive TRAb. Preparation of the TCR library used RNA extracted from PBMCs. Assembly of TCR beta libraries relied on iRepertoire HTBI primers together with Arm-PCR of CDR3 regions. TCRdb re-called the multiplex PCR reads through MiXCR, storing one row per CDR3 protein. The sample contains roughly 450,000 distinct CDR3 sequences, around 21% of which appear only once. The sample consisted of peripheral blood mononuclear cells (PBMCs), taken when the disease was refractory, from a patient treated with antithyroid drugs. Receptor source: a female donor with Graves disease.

Here the CDR3 reads CASSLGVAEEGHEQFF. CDR3 bases: TGTGCCAGCAGCTTAGGGGTAGCGGAGGAGGGCCATGAGCAGTTCTTC. V gene TRBV11-2 combines with J gene TRBJ2-1; TRBD2 is a possible D gene (6 bases). In germline, CDR1 is SGHAT, CDR2 FQNNGV. Between the trimmed V and J ends, which lost 1 base and 8 bases, there was a span of 18 bases. CDR3 length equals 16 residues.

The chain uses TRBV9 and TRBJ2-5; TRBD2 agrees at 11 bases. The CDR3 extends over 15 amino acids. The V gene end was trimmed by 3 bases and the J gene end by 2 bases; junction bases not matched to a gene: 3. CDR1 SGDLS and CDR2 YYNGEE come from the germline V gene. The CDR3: CASSAGLADQETQYF. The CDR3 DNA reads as TGTGCCAGCAGCGCGGGACTAGCGGATCAAGAGACCCAGTACTTC. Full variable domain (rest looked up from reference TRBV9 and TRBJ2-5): DSGVTQTPKHLITATGQRVTLRCSPRSGDLSVYWYQQSLDQGLQFLIQYYNGEERAKGNILERFSAQQFPDLHSELNLSSLELGDSALYFCASSAGLADQETQYFGPGTRLLVL.

CDR3 loop: CSARGFEGEYNEQFF. The CDR3, as DNA: TGCAGTGCTAGAGGGTTTGAGGGAGAATACAATGAGCAGTTCTTC. The chain is built from TRBV20-1 and TRBJ2-1; D might be TRBD2 (5 bases). The germline V and J ends were trimmed by 1 base and 4 bases, with 14 bases remaining between them. The germline gives CDR1 DFQATT, CDR2 SNEGSKA (reference sequence). CDR3 length: 15 residues.

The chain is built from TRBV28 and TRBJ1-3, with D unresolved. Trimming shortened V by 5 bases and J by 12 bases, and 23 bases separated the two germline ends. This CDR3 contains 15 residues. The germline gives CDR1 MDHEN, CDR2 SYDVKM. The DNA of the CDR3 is TGTGCCAGCAGTCGTACCGGGTTATCTCGTGTTCACATATATTTT. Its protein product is CASSRTGLSRVHIYF.

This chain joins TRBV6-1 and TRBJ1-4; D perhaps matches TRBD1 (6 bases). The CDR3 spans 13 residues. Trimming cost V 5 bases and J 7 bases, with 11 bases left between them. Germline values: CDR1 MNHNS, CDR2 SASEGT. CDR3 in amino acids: CASSPDRSEKLFF. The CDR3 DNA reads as TGTGCCAGCAGTCCGGACAGAAGTGAAAAACTGTTTTTT.

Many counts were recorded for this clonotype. CDR3 sequence: CATSRDRSTYEQYF. In DNA form, the CDR3 reads TGTGCCACCAGCAGAGATCGCAGTACGTACGAGCAGTACTTC. The chain combines TRBV15 with TRBJ2-7, with D hard to call. The V end was cut by 0 bases, the J end by 4 bases, with 10 bases between. The germline gives CDR1 LNHNV, CDR2 YYDKDF (reference sequence). The CDR3 totals 14 residues.

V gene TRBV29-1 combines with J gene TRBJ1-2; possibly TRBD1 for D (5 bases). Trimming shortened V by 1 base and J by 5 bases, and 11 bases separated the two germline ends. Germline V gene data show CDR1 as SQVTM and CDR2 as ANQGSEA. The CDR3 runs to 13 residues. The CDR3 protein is CSVEADSPYGYTF. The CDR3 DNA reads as TGCAGCGTTGAAGCCGACAGTCCTTATGGCTACACCTTC.

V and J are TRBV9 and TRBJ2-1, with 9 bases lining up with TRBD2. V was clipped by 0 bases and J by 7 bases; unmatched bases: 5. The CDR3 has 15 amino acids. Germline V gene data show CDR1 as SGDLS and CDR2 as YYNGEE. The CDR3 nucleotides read TGTGCCAGCAGCGTAGTAGCGGGAGTACTGAATGAGCAGTTCTTC. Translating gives CASSVVAGVLNEQFF.

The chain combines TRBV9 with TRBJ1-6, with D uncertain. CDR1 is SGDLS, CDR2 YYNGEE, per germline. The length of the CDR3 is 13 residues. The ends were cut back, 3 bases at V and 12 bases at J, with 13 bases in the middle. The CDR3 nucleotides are TGTGCCAGCAGCGACGACATGCATTTACCCCTCCACTTT. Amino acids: CASSDDMHLPLHF.

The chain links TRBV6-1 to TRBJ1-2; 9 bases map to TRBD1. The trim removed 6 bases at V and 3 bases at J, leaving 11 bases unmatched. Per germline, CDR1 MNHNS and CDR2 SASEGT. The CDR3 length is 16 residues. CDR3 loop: CASSFSGTGKHYGYTF. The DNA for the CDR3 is TGTGCCAGCAGCTTCTCCGGGACAGGGAAACACTATGGCTACACCTTC.

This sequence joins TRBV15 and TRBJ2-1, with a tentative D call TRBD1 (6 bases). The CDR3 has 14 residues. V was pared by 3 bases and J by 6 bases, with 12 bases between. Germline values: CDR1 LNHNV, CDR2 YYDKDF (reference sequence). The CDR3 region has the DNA TGTGCCACCAGCAGGGCTGAAGGGGGCAATGAGCAGTTCTTC. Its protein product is CATSRAEGGNEQFF.

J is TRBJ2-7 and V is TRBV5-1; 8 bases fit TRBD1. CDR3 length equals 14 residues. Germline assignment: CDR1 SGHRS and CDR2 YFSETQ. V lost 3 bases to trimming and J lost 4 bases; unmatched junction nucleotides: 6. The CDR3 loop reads CASSSQGVFYEQYF. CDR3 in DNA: TGCGCCAGCAGCTCACAGGGGGTATTTTACGAGCAGTACTTC. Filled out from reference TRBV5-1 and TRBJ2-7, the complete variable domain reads KAGVTQTPRYLIKTRGQQVTLSCSPISGHRSVSWYQQTPGQGLQFLFEYFSETQRNKGNFPGRFSGRQFSNSRSEMNVSTLELGDSALYLCASSSQGVFYEQYFGPGTRLTVT.

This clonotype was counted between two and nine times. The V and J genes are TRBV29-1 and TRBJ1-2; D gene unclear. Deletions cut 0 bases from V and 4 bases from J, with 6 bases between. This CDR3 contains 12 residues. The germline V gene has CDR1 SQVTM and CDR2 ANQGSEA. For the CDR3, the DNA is TGCAGCGTTGAAGAGTGGACCTATGGCTACACCTTC. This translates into CSVEEWTYGYTF.

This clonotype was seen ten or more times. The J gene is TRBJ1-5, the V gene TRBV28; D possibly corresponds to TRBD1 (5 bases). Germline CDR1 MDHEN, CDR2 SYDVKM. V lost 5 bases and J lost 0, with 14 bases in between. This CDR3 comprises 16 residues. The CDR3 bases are TGTGCCAGCAGTCACATCTCAGGGCCTAGCAATCAGCCCCAGCATTTT. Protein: CASSHISGPSNQPQHF.

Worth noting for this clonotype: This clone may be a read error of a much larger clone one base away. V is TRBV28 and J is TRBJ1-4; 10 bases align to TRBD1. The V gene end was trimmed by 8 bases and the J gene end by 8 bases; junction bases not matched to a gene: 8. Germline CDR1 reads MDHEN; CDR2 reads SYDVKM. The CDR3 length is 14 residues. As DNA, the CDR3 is TGTGCCAGCGGTACGACAGGGGGCGGGGAAAAACTGTTTTTT. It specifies CASGTTGGGEKLFF.

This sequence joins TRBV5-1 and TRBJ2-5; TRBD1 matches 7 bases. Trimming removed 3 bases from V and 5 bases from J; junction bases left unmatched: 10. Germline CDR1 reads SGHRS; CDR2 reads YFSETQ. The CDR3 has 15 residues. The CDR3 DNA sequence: TGCGCCAGCAGCTCCATGAGACAGGGTGGTGAGACCCAGTACTTC. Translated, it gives CASSSMRQGGETQYF.

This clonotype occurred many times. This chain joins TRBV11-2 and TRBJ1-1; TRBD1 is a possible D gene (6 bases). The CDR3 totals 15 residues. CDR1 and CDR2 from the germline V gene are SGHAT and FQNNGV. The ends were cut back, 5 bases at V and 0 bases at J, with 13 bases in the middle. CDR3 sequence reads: CASSPRGAVNTEAFF. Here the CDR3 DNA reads TGTGCCAGCAGCCCGAGGGGGGCGGTGAACACTGAAGCTTTCTTT.

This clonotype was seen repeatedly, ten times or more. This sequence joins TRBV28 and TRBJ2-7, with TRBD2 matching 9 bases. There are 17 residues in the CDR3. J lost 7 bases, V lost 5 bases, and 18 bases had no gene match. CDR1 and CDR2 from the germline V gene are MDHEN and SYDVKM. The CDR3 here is CASSRSGLAGAGGEQYF. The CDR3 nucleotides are TGTGCCAGCAGTCGCTCCGGATTAGCGGGAGCCGGAGGTGAGCAGTACTTC.

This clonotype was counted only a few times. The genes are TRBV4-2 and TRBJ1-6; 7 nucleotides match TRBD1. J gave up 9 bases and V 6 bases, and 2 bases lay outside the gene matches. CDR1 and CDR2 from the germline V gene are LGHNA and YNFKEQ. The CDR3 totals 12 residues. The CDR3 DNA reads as TGTGCCAGCAGTCGACAGGGTTCACCCCTCCACTTT. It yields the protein CASSRQGSPLHF.